These 28 T cell receptor beta chains were sequenced from one sample in a study of T cell repertoires in urothelial bladder cancer. TCRdb's copy holds only in-frame clones and misses some; the assay was immunoSEQ multiplex PCR. This table has roughly 2,500 clones, approximately 73% appearing once. Sequencing was carried out using bladder tissue. The receptor source for this set is a human donor with a benign inflammatory bladder lesion.

The genes are TRBV5-4 and TRBJ2-5; 11 bases match TRBD1. Germline V gene sequence: CDR1 SGHNT, CDR2 YYREEE (reference sequence). The CDR3 covers 13 residues. V trimming: 7 bases; J trimming: 5 bases; junction bases outside the gene matches: 4. The CDR3: CASRTGGGETQYF. The DNA of the CDR3 is TGTGCCAGCCGGACAGGGGGCGGCGAGACCCAGTACTTC.

A word on this clone: A junction boundary mismatches the germline segment, possibly from a read error. This chain links TRBV6-5 with TRBJ2-3; unclear D gene. Germline CDR1 reads MNHEY; CDR2 reads SVGAGI. This CDR3 region has 12 residues. CDR3 region: CASSDSSKTQYF. CDR3 nucleotides: TGTGCCAGCAGTGACTCGAGTAAGACGCAGTATTTT.

This clone was counted between two and nine times. The chain joins TRBV4-1 to TRBJ2-7, with 15 bases aligning to TRBD2. The V and J ends lost 0 bases and 4 bases, in that order; junction bases with no gene match: 4. Germline loops: CDR1 MGHRA, CDR2 YSYEKL. The length of the CDR3 is 17 residues. The CDR3 here is CASSQDRGTSGRYEQYF. CDR3 in DNA: TGCGCCAGCAGCCAAGATCGGGGGACTAGCGGGAGGTACGAGCAGTACTTC.

The chain links TRBV7-2 to TRBJ2-6; D gene ambiguous. The germline V gene has CDR1 SGHTA and CDR2 FQGNSA. Trimming pared 5 bases from V and 5 bases from J, leaving 13 bases between. The CDR3 contains 15 residues. CDR3 amino acids: CASSPSVGWANVLTF. The CDR3 nucleotides are TGTGCCAGCAGCCCCAGTGTGGGGTGGGCCAACGTCCTGACTTTC.

Only a few counts were recorded for this clone. V and J are TRBV29-1 and TRBJ2-5; possible D gene TRBD1, 6 bases. V lost 3 bases, J lost 7 bases, and 18 bases lay in between. This CDR3 region has 14 residues. Germline V gene lookup returns CDR1 SQVTM and CDR2 ANQGSEA. CDR3 residues: CSVDSQGISGTQYF. CDR3 nucleotides: TGCAGCGTTGATTCGCAGGGGATCTCAGGGACCCAGTACTTC. Full variable domain (remainder filled in from reference TRBV29-1 and TRBJ2-5): SAVISQKPSRDICQRGTSLTIQCQVDSQVTMMFWYRQQPGQSLTLIATANQGSEATYESGFVIDKFPISRPNLTFSTLTVSNMSPEDSSIYLCSVDSQGISGTQYFGPGTRLLVL.

The chain carries TRBV28 and TRBJ2-5; 8 bases are shared with TRBD1. Trimming took 3 bases from V and 4 from J; bases not matched to a gene: 7. Germline V lookup: CDR1 MDHEN, CDR2 SYDVKM. CDR3 length equals 15 residues. CDR3 coding DNA: TGTGCCAGCAGTTTCATCGGACAGGGCGGAGAGACCCAGTACTTC. As protein: CASSFIGQGGETQYF.

The chain recombines TRBV19 with TRBJ2-5, with 9 bases identical to TRBD2. The J call may be wrong; the DNA end is better matched by TRBJ2-7. Germline assignment: CDR1 LNHDA and CDR2 SQIVND (reference sequence). This CDR3 has 14 amino acids. The CDR3 DNA reads TGTGCCAGTAGTATAGGACTAGCGGCCTACGAGCAGTACTTC. This gives the protein CASSIGLAAYEQYF.

The chain recombines TRBV29-1 with TRBJ1-3; the D gene is possibly TRBD1 (6 bases). CDR1 and CDR2 (germline): SQVTM, ANQGSEA. V lost 7 bases and J 0 bases, leaving 16 bases between the germline ends. The CDR3 consists of 15 residues. The CDR3 protein is CSAIGTIRSGNTIYF. The CDR3 DNA is TGCAGCGCCATAGGGACAATCCGCTCTGGAAACACCATATATTTT.

V gene TRBV9 combines with J gene TRBJ1-2; 8 positions match TRBD1. J gave up 6 bases and V 3 bases, and 7 bases lay outside the gene matches. CDR1 and CDR2 (germline): SGDLS, YYNGEE. The CDR3 contains 14 residues. In DNA form, the CDR3 reads TGTGCCAGCAGCGCCCGGACAGGGCGGAATGGCTACACCTTC. This encodes CASSARTGRNGYTF.

On this clone itself: The same CDR3 arises from other DNA sequences in this sample as well. The chain recombines TRBV30 with TRBJ1-5, with TRBD1 matching 11 bases. Germline V gives CDR1 GTSNPN, CDR2 SVGIG (reference sequence). The CDR3 has 15 amino acids. With V trimmed by 5 bases and J by 2 bases, 5 bases remained unmatched. DNA of the CDR3: TGTGCCTGGGGACAGGGGGCTCGAGGCAATCAGCCCCAGCATTTT. It is translated as CAWGQGARGNQPQHF.

This chain links TRBV6-4 with TRBJ1-5; D is perhaps TRBD1 (5 bases). The CDR3 runs to 13 residues. V gave up 6 bases and J gave up 5 bases, with 11 bases separating them. The germline V gene encodes CDR1 MRHNA and CDR2 SNTAGT. The CDR3 reads CASSQRGDQPQHF. As DNA, the CDR3 is TGTGCCAGCAGCCAAAGGGGAGATCAGCCCCAGCATTTT.

The chain employs TRBV6-5 and TRBJ2-5; TRBD1 matches 11 bases. The CDR3 runs 14 residues. V lost 9 bases, J lost 5 bases, and 8 bases stayed unmatched. CDR1 is MNHEY, CDR2 SVGAGI, per germline. The CDR3 protein is CARCLRDRGETQYF. The CDR3 region has the DNA TGTGCCAGGTGTCTTAGGGACAGGGGGGAGACCCAGTACTTC.

The rearrangement uses TRBV14 and TRBJ2-3; unclear D gene. Trimming stripped 2 bases from V and 5 bases from J, with 5 bases between. CDR3 size: 12 residues. From germline, CDR1 is SGHDN and CDR2 FVKESK. CDR3 coding DNA: TGTGCCAGCAGCCAACCGGGAGATACGCAGTATTTT. Translating gives CASSQPGDTQYF.

The chain links TRBV10-2 to TRBJ1-6, with D perhaps TRBD1 (6 bases). V was shortened by 0 bases and J by 9 bases, with 12 bases between the two germline ends. Germline assignment: CDR1 WSHSY and CDR2 SAAADI. This CDR3 is 15 amino acids long. The CDR3 spells CASSESAGVASPLHF. CDR3 DNA: TGCGCCAGCAGTGAGTCTGCAGGGGTTGCTTCACCCCTCCACTTT.

The chain joins TRBV18 to TRBJ1-5; the D gene is possibly TRBD1 (6 bases). V was cut by 5 bases and J by 7 bases, with 15 bases left in between. Looked up from germline, CDR1 is KGHSH and CDR2 is LQKENI. The CDR3 runs 14 residues. CDR3 region: CASSIGQSQQPQHF. CDR3 sequence (DNA): TGTGCCAGCTCAATCGGACAGTCCCAACAGCCCCAGCATTTT.

V usage is TRBV27 and J usage is TRBJ2-1; D unresolved. The CDR3 totals 17 residues. Germline values: CDR1 MNHEY, CDR2 SMNVEV (reference sequence). Trimming pared 3 bases from V and 2 bases from J, leaving 17 bases between. CDR3 bases: TGTGCCAGCAGTTTTAGATTAGGGCAGAGCACCTACAATGAGCAGTTCTTC. This encodes CASSFRLGQSTYNEQFF.

This chain links TRBV7-4 with TRBJ2-3; no clear D. There are 14 residues in the CDR3. With 5 bases removed from V and 5 bases from J, the gap between germline ends came to 14 bases. CDR1 is SGHVT, CDR2 SQSDAQ, per germline. This CDR3 is CASSPNPGGDTQYF. CDR3 DNA: TGTGCCAGCAGCCCGAACCCGGGTGGAGATACGCAGTATTTT.

This clone was found a few times. CDR3 coding DNA: TGTGCCAGCAGCCAAGATCTAGGGCTAGCGCAGTTCTTC. It encodes CASSQDLGLAQFF. This chain joins TRBV4-2 and TRBJ2-1; weak D call: TRBD2 (5 bases). Germline CDR1 and CDR2: LGHNA and YNFKEQ. The CDR3 runs to 13 residues. Deletions cut 0 bases from V and 12 bases from J, with 12 bases between.

This chain connects TRBV30 to TRBJ2-5; 7 bases map to TRBD2. The CDR3 sequence is 13 residues long. Germline CDR1 reads GTSNPN; CDR2 reads SVGIG (reference sequence). CDR3 DNA: TGTGCGGGGAGGGGAGTGGGGCAAGAGACCCAGTACTTC. Translation: CAGRGVGQETQYF.

V gene TRBV18 combines with J gene TRBJ1-1, with 9 bases aligning to TRBD1. The CDR3 is 16 residues long. Trimming at V came to 3 bases and at J to 0 bases, leaving 5 bases not matched to a gene. In germline, CDR1 is KGHSH, CDR2 LQKENI. The CDR3 DNA is TGTGCCAGCTCACCGGGACAGGGTCTTTTGAACACTGAAGCTTTCTTT. Translating gives CASSPGQGLLNTEAFF. Full variable domain (remainder filled in from reference TRBV18 and TRBJ1-1): NAGVMQNPRHLVRRRGQEARLRCSPMKGHSHVYWYRQLPEEGLKFMVYLQKENIIDESGMPKERFSAEFPKEGPSILRIQQVVRGDSAAYFCASSPGQGLLNTEAFFGQGTRLTVV.

This clone has more than one count but fewer than ten. The chain is built from TRBV28 and TRBJ1-5; 11 nucleotides align to TRBD1. Trimming cost V 10 bases and J 3 bases; bases outside gene matches: 11. The CDR3 covers 16 residues. Germline loops: CDR1 MDHEN, CDR2 SYDVKM. CDR3 region: CAIRTGGSSTNQPQHF. The CDR3 bases are TGTGCCATCCGGACAGGGGGCTCGTCAACCAATCAGCCCCAGCATTTT.

This sequence joins TRBV6-1 and TRBJ1-1, with TRBD1 as a possible D gene (5 bases). The V end lost 6 bases, the J end lost 2 bases, and 13 bases lay between the germline ends. This CDR3 is built from 14 residues. Germline V gene data show CDR1 as MNHNS and CDR2 as SASEGT. CDR3 sequence reads: CASRVGPTNTEAFF. CDR3 DNA sequence: TGTGCCAGCAGGGTGGGACCGACCAACACTGAAGCTTTCTTT.

The chain carries TRBV18 and TRBJ2-5, with D possibly called TRBD1 or TRBD2 (5 bases each). Germline CDR1 reads KGHSH; CDR2 reads LQKENI. Trimming shortened V by 2 bases and J by 4 bases, and 11 bases separated the two germline ends. The CDR3 covers 14 residues. The CDR3 protein is CASSPTTRGETQYF. For the CDR3, the DNA is TGTGCCAGCTCACCAACTACTAGGGGAGAGACCCAGTACTTC.

This CDR3 reads CSGAGVKNTGELFF. The CDR3 nucleotides are TGCAGCGGGGCAGGGGTTAAGAACACCGGGGAGCTGTTTTTT. The rearrangement links TRBV29-1 to TRBJ2-2; D perhaps matches TRBD1 (6 bases). This CDR3 region has 14 residues. Trimming removed 7 bases at V and 1 base at J, with 13 bases between. Looked up from germline, CDR1 is SQVTM and CDR2 is ANQGSEA.

Sample share makes this clone medium-sized. The CDR3 coding sequence is TGTGCCAGCAGTCGAGAGCACTACAATGAGCAGTTCTTC. Protein product: CASSREHYNEQFF. The gene calls are TRBV2 and TRBJ2-1; D uncertain. The V end lost 5 bases, the J end lost 3 bases, and 8 bases lay between the germline ends. From germline, CDR1 is SNHLY and CDR2 FYNNEI. There are 13 residues in the CDR3.

The chain carries TRBV5-1 and TRBJ1-6; 7 nucleotides line up with TRBD1. This CDR3 comprises 16 residues. V lost 3 bases and J lost 2; bases outside the gene matches: 5. Germline CDR1 is SGHRS and CDR2 is YFSETQ. CDR3 amino acids: CASSSLQGAYNSPLHF. In nucleotides, the CDR3 is TGCGCCAGCAGCTCACTCCAGGGGGCCTATAATTCACCCCTCCACTTT.

This chain's CDR3 is CASSQEWAYTGELFF. The CDR3 nucleotides read TGCGCCAGCAGCCAAGAGTGGGCGTATACCGGGGAGCTGTTTTTT. The chain has TRBV4-3 and TRBJ2-2, with unresolved D. This CDR3 spans 15 amino acids. V gave up 0 bases and J gave up 5 bases, with 10 bases separating them. Per germline, CDR1 LGHNA and CDR2 YSLEER.

A single count supports this clone. This chain links TRBV5-1 with TRBJ2-3; maybe TRBD2 (6 bases). The CDR3 has 17 amino acids. From germline, CDR1 is SGHRS and CDR2 YFSETQ. Trimming shortened V by 4 bases and J by 5 bases, and 23 bases separated the two germline ends. This CDR3 is CASSQQNGSGLGDTQYF. The CDR3 DNA sequence: TGCGCCAGCAGCCAACAAAACGGGAGTGGGTTGGGAGATACGCAGTATTTT. Full variable domain (rest looked up from reference TRBV5-1 and TRBJ2-3): KAGVTQTPRYLIKTRGQQVTLSCSPISGHRSVSWYQQTPGQGLQFLFEYFSETQRNKGNFPGRFSGRQFSNSRSEMNVSTLELGDSALYLCASSQQNGSGLGDTQYFGPGTRLTVL.